The 12 T cell receptor beta chains presented below share a single source sample, sequenced in a study of blood T cell repertoires in COVID-19. Sequencing was performed with immunoSEQ multiplex PCR; in TCRdb, only in-frame clones are kept and a portion is missing. The sample records 120,000 or so clones, 74% being singletons. Sequences were obtained from peripheral blood. These receptors were collected from a man between 60 and 75 years old with acute or convalescent COVID-19.

This rearrangement joins TRBV29-1 to TRBJ1-6, with TRBD1 matching over 8 bases. V gave up 7 bases and J gave up 7 bases; unmatched junction bases: 3. Germline values: CDR1 SQVTM, CDR2 ANQGSEA. The CDR3 spans 12 residues. The CDR3 DNA reads TGCAGCGCAGGGGACAGGAATTCACCCCTCCACTTT. Its translation: CSAGDRNSPLHF.

The V call is TRBV7-6, the J call TRBJ1-1; D remains unclear. The germline V gene encodes CDR1 SGHVS and CDR2 FNYEAQ. The CDR3 contains 14 residues. Trimming removed 5 bases from V and 1 base from J, with 11 bases in between. CDR3 bases: TGTGCCAGCAGCATCTTAGAGGGGAACACTGAAGCTTTCTTT. Translated, it gives CASSILEGNTEAFF. The full variable domain, rest sourced from reference TRBV7-6 and TRBJ1-1, is GAGVSQSPRYKVTKRGQDVALRCDPISGHVSLYWYRQALGQGPEFLTYFNYEAQQDKSGLPNDRFSAERPEGSISTLTIQRTEQRDSAMYRCASSILEGNTEAFFGQGTRLTVV.

The chain employs TRBV9 and TRBJ1-4, with a tentative D call TRBD1 (5 bases). CDR3 length: 15 residues. Germline values: CDR1 SGDLS, CDR2 YYNGEE. With 0 bases removed from V and 8 bases from J, the gap between germline ends came to 14 bases. DNA of the CDR3: TGTGCCAGCAGCGTAGAGGGCAGGGCTCAAGAAAAACTGTTTTTT. Protein: CASSVEGRAQEKLFF. The full variable domain, rest sourced from reference TRBV9 and TRBJ1-4, is DSGVTQTPKHLITATGQRVTLRCSPRSGDLSVYWYQQSLDQGLQFLIQYYNGEERAKGNILERFSAQQFPDLHSELNLSSLELGDSALYFCASSVEGRAQEKLFFGSGTQLSVL.

The V gene is TRBV7-3, the J gene TRBJ1-1, with 8 bases identical to TRBD1. The CDR3 has 14 residues. In germline, CDR1 is SGHTA, CDR2 FQGTGA. V trimming: 4 bases; J trimming: 2 bases; junction bases outside the gene matches: 3. The CDR3 protein is CASSSGQGNTEAFF. For the CDR3, the DNA is TGTGCCAGCAGCTCCGGACAGGGAAACACTGAAGCTTTCTTT.

The J gene is TRBJ1-1, the V gene TRBV27; no reliable D call. V lost 1 base and J lost 1, with 7 bases in between. From germline, CDR1 is MNHEY and CDR2 SMNVEV (reference sequence). The CDR3 extends over 14 amino acids. CDR3: CASSLLSRNTEAFF. The CDR3 bases are TGTGCCAGCAGTTTATTGAGTAGGAACACTGAAGCTTTCTTT.

The chain is built from TRBV11-3 and TRBJ2-2; 7 bases line up with TRBD2. Germline V gene lookup returns CDR1 SGHNT and CDR2 YENEEA. The V gene end was trimmed by 5 bases and the J gene end by 4 bases; junction bases not matched to a gene: 4. The CDR3 totals 14 residues. The CDR3 coding sequence is TGTGCCAGCAGCAATCTAGCGGCCACCGGGGAGCTGTTTTTT. Encoded protein: CASSNLAATGELFF.

The V call is TRBV11-2, the J call TRBJ2-7, with TRBD2 matching 8 bases. From germline, CDR1 is SGHAT and CDR2 FQNNGV. CDR3 length: 14 residues. V lost 3 bases to trimming and J lost 6 bases; unmatched junction nucleotides: 7. The CDR3 nucleotides are TGTGCCAGCAGCTTCCTGGCTAGCGGGCCCGAGCAGTACTTC. It encodes CASSFLASGPEQYF.

A few counts support this clone. The chain combines TRBV3-1 (or the pseudogene TRBV3-2) with TRBJ2-3; D remains unclear. The V gene lost 1 base and the J gene lost 6 bases, with 8 bases spanning the gap. The V gene's germline CDR1 is LGHDT and CDR2 YNNKEL (reference sequence). The CDR3 loop spans 13 amino acids. CDR3 sequence (DNA): TGTGCCAGCAGCCAAGGGCCGCCGGATACGCAGTATTTT. This translates into CASSQGPPDTQYF.

The chain recombines TRBV18 with TRBJ1-1; D is possibly TRBD1 (5 bases). Germline CDR1 reads KGHSH; CDR2 reads LQKENI. The length of the CDR3 is 13 residues. V was cut by 6 bases and J by 1 base, with 9 bases left in between. The CDR3 coding sequence is TGTGCCAGCTCCGGGACTTCGAACACTGAAGCTTTCTTT. Residues: CASSGTSNTEAFF.

This sequence joins TRBV7-8 and TRBJ2-5; 10 bases line up with TRBD1. The CDR3 runs to 15 residues. The trim removed 4 bases at V and 3 bases at J, leaving 5 bases unmatched. CDR1 and CDR2 (germline): SGHVS, FQNEAQ. The CDR3 region has the DNA TGTGCCAGCAGCTCCGTCGGGACAGGGGAAGAGACCCAGTACTTC. As protein: CASSSVGTGEETQYF.

The rearrangement uses TRBV7-8 and TRBJ2-6; D gene uncertain. The V end lost 5 bases, the J end lost 2 bases, and 13 bases lay between the germline ends. This CDR3 has 16 residues. CDR1 is SGHVS and CDR2 is FQNEAQ in the germline V gene. The CDR3 is CASSPPLGTGANVLTF. DNA of the CDR3: TGTGCCAGCAGCCCCCCCCTGGGCACTGGGGCCAACGTCCTGACTTTC.

The CDR3 region is CASRDTNSPLHF. In DNA, the CDR3 is TGTGCCAGCAGGGACACCAATTCACCCCTCCACTTT. The chain recombines TRBV6-5 with TRBJ1-6; D perhaps matches TRBD1 (5 bases). The V end was cut by 6 bases, the J end by 7 bases, with 7 bases between. CDR1 MNHEY and CDR2 SVGAGI come from the germline V gene. This CDR3 spans 12 amino acids.